The clone carrying this TCR beta chain was counted between two and nine times. Its antigen is not identified. The data derive from a study of post-analysis software for immune sequencing data. Findings of the study overall: Included in a set of 5 or 6 TRBV segments more frequent in patients than controls were TRBV5-6, TRBV5-1 and TRBV20-1. Samples made in the same batch grouped tightly together by F measure.

The CDR3 is made up of 15 amino acids. Unmatched junction bases numbered 6, after V lost 4 bases and J lost 8 bases. CDR1 and CDR2 (germline): MNHEY, SVGAGI. Unique molecular identifiers had been added to the TCR beta cDNA libraries. From the PCR reads, TCRdb called clonotypes with MiXCR, one entry per CDR3 protein. The sample carries fewer than 850,000 distinct CDR3 sequences, 35% to 55% recorded once. The rearrangement uses TRBV6-5 and TRBJ1-4; 11 bases align to TRBD1. The source of this sequence is a girl between 5 and 17 years old with multiple sclerosis. Sequenced sample: blood. CDR3 in amino acids: CASSLRTGGREKLFF. CDR3 nucleotides: TGTGCCAGCAGTTTGAGGACAGGGGGCAGGGAAAAACTGTTTTTT.